This section outlines one T cell receptor beta chain sequence together with its context. The junction departs from the called germline gene at one end, perhaps through a read error. With 60 Vbeta and 13 Jbeta primers, the PCR was carried out. Original analysis: The authors later counted roughly 76 million unique TCR beta chains, some 12 million of them shared. Here immunoSEQ multiplex PCR was the method, and the copy in TCRdb shows in-frame clones only, minus some. From that table come the V and J calls and clone size; the DNA was used to work out D and trimming. The repertoire includes around 65,000 clones, 70% to 80% of them detected once, and 51% sits in the top ten. The sample originates from a study of cytomegalovirus exposure and HLA in healthy donors. Germline V gene data show CDR1 as SEHNR and CDR2 as FQNEAQ (reference sequence). CDR3 length equals 13 residues.

This TCR came from a man aged 50-59 years in good health and CMV-seropositive. Sequenced sample: PBMCs. The chain carries TRBV7-9 and TRBJ2-4, with 8 bases fitting TRBD1. The CDR3, as DNA: TGTTCCAGCAGCTGGGACAGGAGGAACATTCAGTACTTC. It yields the protein CSSSWDRRNIQYF.